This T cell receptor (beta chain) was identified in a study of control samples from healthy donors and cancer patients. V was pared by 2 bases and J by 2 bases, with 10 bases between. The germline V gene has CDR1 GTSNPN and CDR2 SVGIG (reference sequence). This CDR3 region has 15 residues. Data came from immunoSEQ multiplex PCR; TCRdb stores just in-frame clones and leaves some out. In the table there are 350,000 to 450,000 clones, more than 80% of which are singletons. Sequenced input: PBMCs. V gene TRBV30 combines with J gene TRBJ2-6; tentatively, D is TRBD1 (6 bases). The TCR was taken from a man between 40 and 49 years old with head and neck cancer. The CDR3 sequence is CAWSTTGTGANVLTF. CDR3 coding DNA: TGTGCCTGGAGTACTACAGGGACTGGGGCCAACGTCCTGACTTTC. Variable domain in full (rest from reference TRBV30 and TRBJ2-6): SQTIHQWPATLVQPVGSPLSLECTVEGTSNPNLYWYRQAAGRGLQLLFYSVGIGQISSEVPQNLSASRPQDRQFILSSKKLLLSDSGFYLCAWSTTGTGANVLTFGAGSRLTVL.